The 6 T cell receptor beta chains below were found in one sample sequenced in a study of T and B cells in COVID-19 patients. Multiplex PCR with BIOMED2 TRB-A/B primer pools amplified TRB rearrangements. One entry per CDR3 protein results from TCRdb running MiXCR on the multiplex PCR reads. The sample carries thousands of distinct CDR3 sequences, approximately 26% recorded once. TRB was amplified from around 250-460 ng of blood genomic DNA. The sample comprised blood. All receptors come from a human donor with active COVID-19.

The gene calls are TRBV11-2 and TRBJ2-3; 7 bases are a match to TRBD1. J gave up 2 bases and V 5 bases, and 10 bases lay outside the gene matches. Germline CDR1 reads SGHAT; CDR2 reads FQNNGV. CDR3 length equals 16 residues. CDR3 residues: CASSARTGRFTDTQYF. DNA of the CDR3: TGTGCCAGCAGCGCGCGGACAGGCCGCTTCACAGATACGCAGTATTTT. Based on the CDR3 plus reference TRBV11-2 and TRBJ2-3, the full variable domain is EAGVAQSPRYKIIEKRQSVAFWCNPISGHATLYWYQQILGQGPKLLIQFQNNGVVDDSQLPKDRFSAERLKGVDSTLKIQPAKLEDSAVYLCASSARTGRFTDTQYFGPGTRLTVL.

This clonotype was seen only a few times. The chain couples TRBV5-4 to TRBJ2-5, with D possibly being TRBD1 (7 bases). The CDR3 consists of 16 residues. Germline-derived CDR1 and CDR2 are SGHNT and YYREEE (reference sequence). V shed 4 bases and J shed 4 bases, with 20 bases lying between them. Here the CDR3 reads CASSPIRQGGRETQYF. For the CDR3, the DNA is TGTGCCAGCAGCCCAATCAGACAGGGAGGTCGAGAGACCCAGTACTTC.

This clonotype was observed a single time. The chain combines TRBV12-3 or TRBV12-4 with TRBJ2-3; maybe TRBD1 (6 bases). This CDR3 spans 15 amino acids. The germline V and J ends were trimmed by 6 bases and 6 bases, with 19 bases remaining between them. The CDR3 coding sequence is TGTGCCAGCAGGACCGGGACATCATTGGGGGATACGCAGTATTTT. It codes for CASRTGTSLGDTQYF.

About this clonotype: Possible read error: a much larger clone is one base away. The rearrangement uses TRBV6-5 and TRBJ2-3; 8 bases are shared with TRBD2. Germline CDR1 is MNHEY and CDR2 is SVGAGI. The CDR3 contains 15 residues. CDR3 residues: CASSYISGGIDSQYF. CDR3 coding DNA: TGTGCCAGCAGTTACATAAGCGGGGGTATAGATTCGCAGTATTTT.

The rearrangement links TRBV18 to TRBJ2-7; D gene uncertain. V lost 3 bases, J lost 6 bases, and 21 bases lay in between. CDR1 and CDR2 from the germline V gene are KGHSH and LQKENI. CDR3 length: 16 residues. CDR3 sequence (DNA): TGTGCCAGCTCACCCTCCCCAACTCTCAGCTATGGCGAGCAGTACTTC. It translates to CASSPSPTLSYGEQYF.

This clonotype was seen just once. The gene calls are TRBV11-2 and TRBJ2-3; TRBD1 matches at 12 bases. The V segment lost 1 base and the J segment 5 bases; nucleotides outside the gene matches: 7. Germline-derived CDR1 and CDR2 are SGHAT and FQNNGV. The CDR3 runs 17 residues. The CDR3 DNA sequence: TGTGCCAGCAGCTTAGGAGGGACAGGGGGCTGGGTAGATACGCAGTATTTT. As protein: CASSLGGTGGWVDTQYF.